The sequence of this T cell receptor beta chain was determined in a study of blood T cell repertoires in COVID-19. Overall study context: Nucleic acid was either cDNA or gDNA, and it came from T cells, B-cell-depleted T cells, or PBMCs.

This study enrolled people aged about 18 to 90 from about 24 US geographic areas. Cohort 3 recovered donors had two negative PCRs, clearance, or symptom resolution. Remarks on this clone: Other DNA sequences in this sample translate to the same CDR3.

Using immunoSEQ multiplex PCR, the repertoire was profiled, and TCRdb retains in-frame clones only, with some absent. The sample lists roughly 500,000 clones, more than 75% occurring once. Trimming removed 0 bases at V and 4 bases at J, with 7 bases between. The germline CDR1 and CDR2 sequences are SEHNR and FQNEAQ (reference sequence). The CDR3 length is 14 residues. The sample taken for sequencing was PBMCs or T cells enriched from blood (not recorded which). The receptor comes from a woman in her forties who had recovered from COVID-19. The chain joins TRBV7-9 to TRBJ1-5, with D maybe TRBD1 (5 bases). The DNA of the CDR3 is TGTGCCAGCAGCTTAGCGGCAGGGAATCAGCCCCAGCATTTT. It codes for CASSLAAGNQPQHF.